The 8 T cell receptor beta chains reported below all come from one sample, sequenced in a study of T cell responses to AZD1222 COVID-19 vaccine. Libraries were prepared by immunoSEQ multiplex PCR; TCRdb keeps only in-frame clonotypes and omits some of them. The table includes approximately 80,000 clones, 90% detected once. The specimen comprised peripheral blood, sampled 28 days after the second AZD1222 dose. The receptors come from an adult who received the AZD1222 COVID-19 vaccine.

The rearrangement joins TRBV10-3 to TRBJ2-7; no reliable D call. With 2 bases removed from V and 3 bases from J, the gap between germline ends came to 14 bases. This CDR3 spans 15 amino acids. Germline loops: CDR1 ENHRY, CDR2 SYGVKD. The CDR3 coding sequence is TGTGCCATCAGTGAGACATTCGACACCTTCTACGAGCAGTACTTC. Encoded protein: CAISETFDTFYEQYF.

This clone came up once. This rearrangement joins TRBV12-3 or TRBV12-4 to TRBJ1-1; D gene ambiguous. With 3 bases removed from V and 8 bases from J, the gap between germline ends came to 10 bases. The CDR3 sequence is 12 residues long. In DNA, the CDR3 is TGTGCCAGCAGTTTGAGAGGGCTAGAAGCTTTCTTT. This encodes CASSLRGLEAFF.

The CDR3 here is CASSLEGVGWTQYF. The CDR3 DNA reads as TGCGCCAGCAGCTTGGAAGGGGTGGGATGGACCCAGTACTTC. The J gene is TRBJ2-5, the V gene TRBV5-1, with D perhaps TRBD1 (5 bases). The CDR3 runs to 14 residues. Germline values: CDR1 SGHRS, CDR2 YFSETQ. V lost 0 bases to trimming and J lost 7 bases, with 13 bases between them.

The V and J genes are TRBV28 and TRBJ1-1, with a possible D match to TRBD1 (6 bases). Per germline, CDR1 MDHEN and CDR2 SYDVKM. V lost 3 bases, J lost 6 bases, and 14 bases lay in between. The CDR3 is 14 amino acids. CDR3: CASSLTVGAPEAFF. The CDR3 DNA is TGTGCCAGCAGTTTGACGGTGGGGGCACCTGAAGCTTTCTTT.

This sequence joins TRBV9 and TRBJ1-3; D is undetermined. Germline lookup yields CDR1 SGDLS and CDR2 YYNGEE. This CDR3 region has 16 residues. The V end was cut by 0 bases, the J end by 0 bases, with 10 bases between. CDR3 DNA: TGTGCCAGCAGCGTAGGAGTGTCGCGCTCTGGAAACACCATATATTTT. It specifies CASSVGVSRSGNTIYF.

The chain joins TRBV3-1 (or the pseudogene TRBV3-2) to TRBJ2-2; a possible D gene is TRBD2 (6 bases). The V and J ends lost 4 bases and 3 bases respectively, with 6 bases between them. The germline V gene has CDR1 LGHDT and CDR2 YNNKEL (reference sequence). The CDR3 is 13 residues long. CDR3 loop: CASSREDTGELFF. CDR3 in DNA: TGTGCCAGCAGCCGGGAGGACACCGGGGAGCTGTTTTTT.

This chain links TRBV6-5 with TRBJ1-6; D unresolved. Deletions cut 6 bases from V and 1 base from J, with 10 bases between. This CDR3 has 15 residues. Germline lookup yields CDR1 MNHEY and CDR2 SVGAGI. The CDR3 spells CASSIQVSYNSPLHF. DNA of the CDR3: TGTGCCAGCAGCATCCAAGTGTCCTATAATTCACCCCTCCACTTT.

This clone was seen just once. The rearrangement links TRBV20-1 to TRBJ2-3; 8 bases are shared with TRBD1. The CDR3 has 15 amino acids. J lost 3 bases, V lost 3 bases, and 8 bases had no gene match. CDR1 and CDR2 from the germline V gene are DFQATT and SNEGSKA (reference sequence). The CDR3 DNA reads as TGCAGTGCTAGTGGGGGGACAGGAGTAACAGATACGCAGTATTTT. It yields the protein CSASGGTGVTDTQYF.